This TCR beta chain was identified in a study of CD8 T cells in ankylosing spondylitis. Regarding the study as a whole: Disease-linked clones reportedly showed significant enrichment in matched ankylosing spondylitis synovial fluid. Roughly eight highly homologous variants made up a TCR beta motif that seemed to typify ankylosing spondylitis blood.

The CDR3 has 13 residues. The germline V and J ends were trimmed by 1 base and 8 bases, with 12 bases remaining between them. From germline, CDR1 is DFQATT and CDR2 SNEGSKA (reference sequence). TCRdb fed the 5' RACE reads into MiXCR, producing one record per CDR3 protein. The sample carries roughly 180,000 distinct CDR3 sequences, roughly 13% recorded once. This clonotype was counted only a few times. The antigen is undetermined. The rearrangement uses TRBV20-1 and TRBJ2-1; D unresolved. The TCR sequence derives from a male donor with ankylosing spondylitis or in good health (not recorded which). Sequences were obtained from blood, either unsorted or a sorted T cell fraction (not recorded which). CDR3 in DNA: TGCAGTGCTAGAGGGGCGGCAAGCGATGAGCAGTTCTTC. Translation: CSARGAASDEQFF.